The rows below give T cell receptor beta chains drawn from one sample of a study of T-cell reconstitution after alpha-beta-depleted transplantation in children. One entry per CDR3 protein results from TCRdb running MiXCR on the PCR reads. The sample contains about 300,000 distinct CDR3 sequences, roughly 8.2% of which appear only once. The sequenced sample was peripheral blood, obtained 360 days after TCRalphabeta/CD19-depleted stem cell transplant. All receptors derive from a female patient aged 2 to 10 who had a stem cell transplant for Fanconi anemia, so the T cells may come from the graft donor. CDR3s include the opening cysteine and the closing phenylalanine or tryptophan. Each record gives: V gene, D gene, J gene, clone size, CDR3 protein, CDR3 DNA. A D gene is named only where the DNA matches it firmly. For some rows the clone size is stated as once, few or many, or as a class when expanded; others skip it.

v_gene: TRBV12-3/TRBV12-4
d_gene: .
j_gene: TRBJ1-2
abundance: many
CDR3aa: CASSLFTGTNYGYTF
CDR3nt: TGTGCCAGCAGTTTGTTTACGGGGACTAACTATGGCTACACCTTC

v_gene: TRBV12-3/TRBV12-4
d_gene: .
j_gene: TRBJ1-5
abundance: many
CDR3aa: CASSLGAYSNQPQHF
CDR3nt: TGTGCCAGCAGTTTAGGGGCCTATAGCAATCAGCCCCAGCATTTT

v_gene: TRBV5-1
d_gene: .
j_gene: TRBJ1-6
abundance: few
CDR3aa: CASSLEGAESPLHF
CDR3nt: TGCGCCAGCAGCTTGGAAGGGGCAGAGTCACCCCTCCACTTT

v_gene: TRBV28
d_gene: .
j_gene: TRBJ2-5
abundance: .
CDR3aa: CASRVLGHFQETQYF
CDR3nt: TGTGCCAGCCGGGTTTTAGGACACTTCCAAGAGACCCAGTACTTC

v_gene: TRBV3-1
d_gene: TRBD1
j_gene: TRBJ2-2
abundance: many
CDR3aa: CASSQDLIRGPWELFF
CDR3nt: TGTGCCAGCAGCCAAGACCTTATCAGGGGGCCTTGGGAGCTGTTTTTT

v_gene: TRBV5-1
d_gene: .
j_gene: TRBJ2-5
abundance: .
CDR3aa: CASSLDSGQLVTQYF
CDR3nt: TGCGCCAGCAGCTTGGATAGTGGACAGTTAGTGACCCAGTACTTC

v_gene: TRBV9
d_gene: .
j_gene: TRBJ2-1
abundance: many
CDR3aa: CASSPGGKGVYNEQFF
CDR3nt: TGTGCCAGCAGCCCAGGGGGGAAGGGGGTCTACAATGAGCAGTTCTTC

v_gene: TRBV6-4
d_gene: .
j_gene: TRBJ2-1
abundance: many
CDR3aa: CASSEVRVPPNEQFF
CDR3nt: TGTGCCAGCAGTGAGGTTCGAGTCCCTCCCAATGAGCAGTTCTTC

v_gene: TRBV30
d_gene: TRBD1
j_gene: TRBJ2-2
abundance: .
CDR3aa: CASTSGTENTGELFF
CDR3nt: TGTGCCTCAACTTCCGGGACAGAGAACACCGGGGAGCTGTTTTTT

v_gene: TRBV28
d_gene: TRBD1
j_gene: TRBJ1-5
abundance: many
CDR3aa: CASSFTGGNVQPQHF
CDR3nt: TGTGCCAGCAGTTTCACAGGGGGCAACGTTCAGCCCCAGCATTTT

v_gene: TRBV28
d_gene: .
j_gene: TRBJ1-6
abundance: .
CDR3aa: CASSFYGRSAYNSPLHF
CDR3nt: TGTGCCAGCAGTTTTTATGGTCGTAGTGCTTATAATTCACCCCTCCACTTT

v_gene: TRBV7-2
d_gene: .
j_gene: TRBJ2-3
abundance: many
CDR3aa: CASSLIFRESDTQYF
CDR3nt: TGTGCCAGCAGCTTAATTTTTCGGGAGTCAGATACGCAGTATTTT

v_gene: TRBV7-8
d_gene: .
j_gene: TRBJ2-5
abundance: many
CDR3aa: CASSLATGLRETQYF
CDR3nt: TGTGCCAGCAGCTTAGCCACAGGTTTACGGGAGACCCAGTACTTC

v_gene: TRBV5-1
d_gene: .
j_gene: TRBJ1-1
abundance: .
CDR3aa: CASSFGLGTQLNTEAFF
CDR3nt: TGCGCCAGCAGCTTTGGTCTAGGGACCCAACTGAACACTGAAGCTTTCTTT

v_gene: TRBV11-2
d_gene: .
j_gene: TRBJ1-2
abundance: many
CDR3aa: CASSPIQGIDGYTF
CDR3nt: TGTGCCAGCAGCCCAATCCAGGGTATTGATGGCTACACCTTC